This is a list of T cell receptor beta chains from one sample in a study of blood T cells in healthy people across ages. TCRdb re-called the 5' RACE reads with MiXCR, one entry per CDR3 protein. The sample shows 1.6 million or so distinct CDR3 sequences, about 35% of them seen only once. Specimen: blood. These TCRs come from a woman between 25 and 40 years old in good health. Each CDR3 is given with its conserved first and last residue. Fields, in order: V gene, clone size, D gene, J gene, CDR3 DNA, CDR3 protein. The D gene is left open where the match is weak. Rows may omit the clone size; those that give it use once, few, many or a size class.

>TRBV12-3/TRBV12-4|many|TRBD1|TRBJ2-6
TGTGCCACAGTTCCGGGACAGGGCCCTTCTGGGGCCAACGTCCTGACTTTC
CATVPGQGPSGANVLTF
>TRBV5-1|-|-|TRBJ2-3
TGCGCCAGCAGCTTGGCTGGCAGGCCCCCAGATACGCAGTATTTT
CASSLAGRPPDTQYF
>TRBV4-1|-|-|TRBJ2-1
TGCGCCAGCAGCCAGAGTTCTTATGAGCAGTTCTTC
CASSQSSYEQFF
>TRBV7-9|-|-|TRBJ2-5
TGTGCCAGCAGCTCAGGCAGGACAGCCGAGACCCAGTACTTC
CASSSGRTAETQYF
>TRBV30|-|TRBD1|TRBJ2-7
TGTGCCTGGAGTGTACAGACAGGGCGTTTTGGCGAGCAGTACTTC
CAWSVQTGRFGEQYF
>TRBV9|few|TRBD1|TRBJ1-3
TGTGCCAGCAGCGAGACAGGGGGCGGTGGAAACACCATATATTTT
CASSETGGGGNTIYF
>TRBV7-8|few|-|TRBJ2-7
TGTGCCAGCAGCGCAACAGGGCAACGCCAATTCTACGAGCAGTACTTC
CASSATGQRQFYEQYF
>TRBV12-3/TRBV12-4|many|TRBD2|TRBJ2-3
TGTGCCACCCTCACCCAAGCGGGGGGGGCAGATACGCAGTATTTT
CATLTQAGGADTQYF
>TRBV19|-|-|TRBJ2-1
TGTGCCAGTAGTAGACCAGGAAGGGGGATCAATGAGCAGTTCTTC
CASSRPGRGINEQFF
>TRBV7-3|few|TRBD1|TRBJ2-5
TGTGCCAGCAGCGTAGGACCGGGACAGGGGGCCCAGTACTTC
CASSVGPGQGAQYF
>TRBV5-1|-|TRBD2|TRBJ2-1
TGCGCCAGCAGCCGGTCGACTAGCGGGGTTTCCTACAATGAGCAGTTCTTC
CASSRSTSGVSYNEQFF
>TRBV7-3|-|TRBD2|TRBJ2-5
TGTGCCAGCAGCTTAGCCCCTCTTGGTAGCGGGAGGGGTGAGCAGTACTTC
CASSLAPLGSGRGEQYF
>TRBV6-5|-|-|TRBJ1-6
TGTGCCAGCAGTTACGACCCTATAACAGGGAGGGGAAGCCTGCCTTCACCCCTCCACTTT
CASSYDPITGRGSLPSPLHF
>TRBV5-1|-|-|TRBJ2-3
TGCGCCAGCAGCCGGGGGCCATCGGATACGCAGTATTTT
CASSRGPSDTQYF
>TRBV20-1|-|-|TRBJ1-1
TGCAGTGCTCCCCGAGGACAGTCGAACACTGAAGCTTTCTTT
CSAPRGQSNTEAFF
>TRBV29-1|-|-|TRBJ2-1
TGCAGCGCCGCCCGACCTGAACCCTACAATGAGCAGTTCTTC
CSAARPEPYNEQFF
>TRBV12-3/TRBV12-4|-|TRBD1|TRBJ2-3
TGTGCCAGCAGTCAGACAGGGGGCTCAGATACGCAGTATTTT
CASSQTGGSDTQYF
>TRBV27|-|TRBD2|TRBJ2-7
TGTGCCAGCAAACCCAAGGGAGGTGCTAGCGGGAGTTACGGCGAGCAGTACTTC
CASKPKGGASGSYGEQYF
>TRBV29-1|many|-|TRBJ1-4
TGCTCGAGGCGGGGACTGACTAATGAAAAACTGTTTTTT
CSRRGLTNEKLFF
>TRBV11-2|few|-|TRBJ2-7
TGTGCCAGCAGCTTAGCTCAGGGTGACGAGCAGTACTTC
CASSLAQGDEQYF
>TRBV20-1|-|-|TRBJ2-7
TGCAGTGCTCCGACTAGTAGAACCACCTACGAGCAGTACTTC
CSAPTSRTTYEQYF
>TRBV4-1|-|-|TRBJ1-4
TGCGCCAGCAGCCAAGGTCGGGGGCGCGAGCATGAAAAACGGTTTTTT
CASSQGRGREHEKRFF
>TRBV27|-|-|TRBJ1-2
TGTGCCAGCAGTTTATCGTGGCAGGTCAACTATGGCTACACCTTC
CASSLSWQVNYGYTF
>TRBV29-1|few|-|TRBJ1-1
TGCAGCGTAGGAACGACACTTAACACTGAAGCTTTCTTT
CSVGTTLNTEAFF
>TRBV5-8|few|-|TRBJ1-1
TGTGCCAGCAGCTTGTGGGGGGACGACACTGAAGCTTTCTTT
CASSLWGDDTEAFF
>TRBV7-2|-|-|TRBJ2-7
TGTGCCAGCAGCATATGGGCGGGATCCTTCTACGAGCAGTACTTC
CASSIWAGSFYEQYF
>TRBV7-9|-|-|TRBJ2-7
TGTGCCAGCAGCTTAGTAGGCGGGGGCGTCCCCTACGAGCAGTACTTC
CASSLVGGGVPYEQYF
>TRBV29-1|few|-|TRBJ1-2
TGCAGCGTTGCCTTGGGACGGAACTATGGCTACACCTTC
CSVALGRNYGYTF
>TRBV9|-|TRBD2|TRBJ2-1
TGTGCCAGCAGCGGTAGCGGGAGTAATTTAAATGAGCAGTTCTTC
CASSGSGSNLNEQFF
>TRBV18|few|-|TRBJ2-7
TGTGCCAGCTCACCTGATTTTGGAAAAGGAGAGCAGTACTTC
CASSPDFGKGEQYF
>TRBV6-2/TRBV6-3|many|TRBD2|TRBJ2-7
TGTGCCAGCAGACTCGTAGCGGGGAGCTCCTACGAGCAGTACTTC
CASRLVAGSSYEQYF
>TRBV27|-|-|TRBJ2-2
TGTGCCAGCAGTTTCCCCCAACCGGGGTCAGGTGGGGGCAAAACCGGGGAGCTGTTTTTT
CASSFPQPGSGGGKTGELFF
>TRBV6-1|many|TRBD1|TRBJ1-6
TGTGCCAGCAGGGCCCCGGGACAGAGCAATTCACCCCTCCACTTT
CASRAPGQSNSPLHF
>TRBV2|-|TRBD1|TRBJ1-2
TGTGCCAGCAGTGAAGCACAGGGGATCTGCTATGGCTACACCTTC
CASSEAQGICYGYTF
>TRBV12-3/TRBV12-4|few|-|TRBJ2-7
TGTGCCAGCAGGCAAAATACAGGGATTTTCAGCGAGCAGTACTTC
CASRQNTGIFSEQYF
>TRBV6-6|-|-|TRBJ2-7
TGTGCCATCGGGTCAGACAGGTACCACGAGCAGTACTTC
CAIGSDRYHEQYF
>TRBV6-1|-|-|TRBJ1-4
TGTGCCAGCAGTGGAGGAGGGGGGACAACTAATGAAAAACTGTTTTTT
CASSGGGGTTNEKLFF
>TRBV28|-|-|TRBJ2-5
TGTGCCAGCACCCCATGGGGGGCAGGGGAACGCATAGAGACCCAGTACTTC
CASTPWGAGERIETQYF
>TRBV6-1|-|TRBD2|TRBJ2-2
TGTGCCAGCACCGCGGTCGGTAGCGGGACTCACACCGGGGAGCTGTTTTTT
CASTAVGSGTHTGELFF
>TRBV28|-|TRBD2|TRBJ2-7
TGTGCCAGCAGTCCTCGGGGGGGTATTGAAGAGCAGTACTTC
CASSPRGGIEEQYF
>TRBV5-8|-|TRBD2|TRBJ2-1
TGTGCCAGCAGCTTGTTAGCGGGTTCTCGGGATGAGCAGTTCTTC
CASSLLAGSRDEQFF
>TRBV20-1|-|-|TRBJ1-5
TGCAGTGCTAGAGATCAAGGAGGGGTGAGCCAGCCCCAGCATTTT
CSARDQGGVSQPQHF
>TRBV14|-|-|TRBJ2-5
TGTGCCAGCAGCCAGCGACAGCCACAAGAGACCCAGTACTTC
CASSQRQPQETQYF
>TRBV3-1|-|TRBD1|TRBJ1-4
TGTGCCAGCAGCCCGACAGGGTTAGCTAATGAAAAACTGTTTTTT
CASSPTGLANEKLFF
>TRBV20-1|-|-|TRBJ1-1
TGCAGTGCTAACCAGGACGGGACTGAAGCTTTCTTT
CSANQDGTEAFF
>TRBV27|-|-|TRBJ1-2
TGTGCCAGCAGTTTAGGCACTAACTATGACTACACCTTC
CASSLGTNYDYTF
>TRBV28|few|-|TRBJ2-3
TGTGCCAGCATGGAGCGTTGGGGGGGCGGAGCAGATACGCAGTATTTT
CASMERWGGGADTQYF
>TRBV20-1|-|-|TRBJ1-1
TGCAGTGCTAGTCGGGCTGGAGAGGTGAACACTGAAGCTTTCTTT
CSASRAGEVNTEAFF
>TRBV15|-|-|TRBJ1-4
TGTGCCACCAGCAGAAAGGGGGGAAAACTGTTTTTT
CATSRKGGKLFF
>TRBV5-1|few|-|TRBJ2-4
TGCGCCAGCAGCCCCGCCTGGGATCATAAGAAGTACTTC
CASSPAWDHKKYF
>TRBV11-2|-|-|TRBJ2-3
TGTGCCAGCAGAATGCTAAAGGGCAGAGAGGATGCGCAGTATTTT
CASRMLKGREDAQYF
>TRBV6-1|-|-|TRBJ2-1
TGTGCCAGCAGTGAAATGGGACCAGCTCTCAATGAGCAGTTCTTC
CASSEMGPALNEQFF
>TRBV10-3|-|TRBD1|TRBJ2-1
TGTGCCACCGACAGGGGGGTCAATGAGCAGTTCTTC
CATDRGVNEQFF
>TRBV20-1|-|-|TRBJ1-5
TGCAGTGCCCTGCAGGGTTTTATCAGTCAGCCCCAGCATTTT
CSALQGFISQPQHF
>TRBV6-5|-|-|TRBJ1-1
TGTGCCAGCAGTTACCCCGAGGGTGAAGCTTTCTTT
CASSYPEGEAFF
>TRBV4-2|few|-|TRBJ2-7
TGTGCCAGCAGCCGCAGCTCGTCGGGGGTCTCCTACGAGCAGTACTTC
CASSRSSSGVSYEQYF
>TRBV7-2|-|TRBD1|TRBJ2-7
TGTGCCAGCAGCCAAGGACCCGGGACAGGGCTCTACGAGCAGTACTTC
CASSQGPGTGLYEQYF
>TRBV20-1|many|-|TRBJ2-7
TGCAGTGCCCCTCCGGGGAACACCTACGAGCAGTACTTC
CSAPPGNTYEQYF
>TRBV4-1|-|TRBD2|TRBJ2-7
TGCGCCAGCAGCCATCCCTGGACTAGCGGGGGCTACGAGCAGTACTTC
CASSHPWTSGGYEQYF
>TRBV12-3/TRBV12-4|-|TRBD1|TRBJ1-1
TGTGCCAGCAGGCCAAACAGGGGGCACAGCACTGAAGCTTTCTTT
CASRPNRGHSTEAFF